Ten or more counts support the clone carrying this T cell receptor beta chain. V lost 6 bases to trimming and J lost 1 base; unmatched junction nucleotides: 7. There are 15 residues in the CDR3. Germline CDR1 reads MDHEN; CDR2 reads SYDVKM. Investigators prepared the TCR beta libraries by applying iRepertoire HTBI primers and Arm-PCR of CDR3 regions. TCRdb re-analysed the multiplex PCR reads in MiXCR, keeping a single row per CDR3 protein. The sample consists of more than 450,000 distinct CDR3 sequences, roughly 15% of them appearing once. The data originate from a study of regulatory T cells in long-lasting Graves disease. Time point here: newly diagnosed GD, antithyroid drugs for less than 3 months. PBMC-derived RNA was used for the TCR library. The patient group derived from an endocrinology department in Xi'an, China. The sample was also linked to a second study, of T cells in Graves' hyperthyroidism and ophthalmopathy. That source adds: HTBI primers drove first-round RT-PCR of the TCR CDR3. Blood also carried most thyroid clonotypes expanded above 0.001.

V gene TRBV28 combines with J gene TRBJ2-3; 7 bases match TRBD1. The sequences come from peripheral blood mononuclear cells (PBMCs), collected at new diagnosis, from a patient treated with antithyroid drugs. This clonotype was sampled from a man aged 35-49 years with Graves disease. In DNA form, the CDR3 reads TGTGCCAGCAGAGACGACAGGGTAGGCACAGATACGCAGTATTTT. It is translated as CASRDDRVGTDTQYF.